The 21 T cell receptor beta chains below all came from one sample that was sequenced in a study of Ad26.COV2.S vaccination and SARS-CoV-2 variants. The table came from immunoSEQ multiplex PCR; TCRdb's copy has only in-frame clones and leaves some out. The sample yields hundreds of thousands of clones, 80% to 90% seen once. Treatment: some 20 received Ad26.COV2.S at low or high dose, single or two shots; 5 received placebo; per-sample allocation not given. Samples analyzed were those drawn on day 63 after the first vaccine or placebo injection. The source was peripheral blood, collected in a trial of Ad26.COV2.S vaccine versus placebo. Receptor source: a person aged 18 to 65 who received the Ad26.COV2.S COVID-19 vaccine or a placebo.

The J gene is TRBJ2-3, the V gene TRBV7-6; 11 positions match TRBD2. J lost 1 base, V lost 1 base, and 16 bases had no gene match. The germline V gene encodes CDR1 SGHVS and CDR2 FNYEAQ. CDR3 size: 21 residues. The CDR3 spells CASSLGATSGSRFGGTDTQYF. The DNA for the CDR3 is TGTGCCAGCAGCTTAGGTGCCACTAGCGGGAGTCGTTTTGGAGGCACAGATACGCAGTATTTT. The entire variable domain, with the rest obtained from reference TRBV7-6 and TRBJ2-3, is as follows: GAGVSQSPRYKVTKRGQDVALRCDPISGHVSLYWYRQALGQGPEFLTYFNYEAQQDKSGLPNDRFSAERPEGSISTLTIQRTEQRDSAMYRCASSLGATSGSRFGGTDTQYFGPGTRLTVL.

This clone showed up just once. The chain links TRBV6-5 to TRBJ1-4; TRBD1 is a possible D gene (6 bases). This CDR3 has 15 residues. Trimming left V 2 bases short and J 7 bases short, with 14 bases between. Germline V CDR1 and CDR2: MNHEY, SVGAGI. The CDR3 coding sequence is TGTGCCAGCAGTTACGGGGGCGCCGTGGGTGAAAAACTGTTTTTT. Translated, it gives CASSYGGAVGEKLFF.

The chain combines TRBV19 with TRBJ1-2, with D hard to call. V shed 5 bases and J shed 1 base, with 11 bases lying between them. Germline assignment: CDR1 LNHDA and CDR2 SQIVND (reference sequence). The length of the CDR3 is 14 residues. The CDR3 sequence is CASSRATFNYGYTF. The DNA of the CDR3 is TGTGCCAGTAGTCGCGCTACCTTTAACTATGGCTACACCTTC. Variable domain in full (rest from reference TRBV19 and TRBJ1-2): DGGITQSPKYLFRKEGQNVTLSCEQNLNHDAMYWYRQDPGQGLRLIYYSQIVNDFQKGDIAEGYSVSREKKESFPLTVTSAQKNPTAFYLCASSRATFNYGYTFGSGTRLTVV.

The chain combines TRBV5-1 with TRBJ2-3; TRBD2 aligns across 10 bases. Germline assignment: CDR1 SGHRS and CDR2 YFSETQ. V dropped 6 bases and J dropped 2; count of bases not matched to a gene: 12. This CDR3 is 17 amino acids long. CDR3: CASTQSDGTSATDTQYF. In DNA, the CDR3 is TGCGCCAGCACCCAGAGTGACGGGACTAGCGCCACAGATACGCAGTATTTT.

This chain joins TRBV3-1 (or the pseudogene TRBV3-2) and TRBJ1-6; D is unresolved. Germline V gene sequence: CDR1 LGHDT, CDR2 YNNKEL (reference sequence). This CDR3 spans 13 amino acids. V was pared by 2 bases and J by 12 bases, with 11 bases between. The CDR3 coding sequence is TGTGCCAGCAGCCAACAACATATTCAACCCCTCCACTTT. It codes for CASSQQHIQPLHF.

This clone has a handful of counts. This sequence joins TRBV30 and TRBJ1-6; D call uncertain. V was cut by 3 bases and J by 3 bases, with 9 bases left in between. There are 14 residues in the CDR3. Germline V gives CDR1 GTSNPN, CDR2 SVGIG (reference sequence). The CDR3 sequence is CAWRMSSYNSPLHF. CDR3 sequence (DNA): TGTGCCTGGAGAATGAGCAGCTATAATTCACCCCTCCACTTT.

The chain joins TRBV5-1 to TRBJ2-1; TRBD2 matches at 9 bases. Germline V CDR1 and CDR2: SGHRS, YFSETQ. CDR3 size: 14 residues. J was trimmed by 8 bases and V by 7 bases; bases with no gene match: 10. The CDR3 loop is CASGYSGSRDEQFF. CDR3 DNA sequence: TGCGCCAGCGGGTATAGCGGGAGTCGAGATGAGCAGTTCTTC.

CDR3 DNA: TGCGCCAGCAGCCAAGAGGCAGGCAGAGGCACTGAAGCTTTCTTT. Translating it yields CASSQEAGRGTEAFF. This chain connects TRBV4-3 to TRBJ1-1; D gene ambiguous. The germline V and J ends were trimmed by 0 bases and 4 bases, with 12 bases remaining between them. Germline-derived CDR1 and CDR2 are LGHNA and YSLEER. The CDR3 is 15 residues long.

This CDR3 is CASSLSGGGWYEQYF. CDR3 DNA sequence: TGTGCCAGCAGTTTAAGCGGGGGGGGTTGGTACGAGCAGTACTTC. The chain combines TRBV27 with TRBJ2-7, with 10 bases aligning to TRBD2. The junction had 5 bases not matched to a gene; V was cut back by 2 bases and J by 4 bases. The CDR3 has 15 amino acids. Germline V gene data show CDR1 as MNHEY and CDR2 as SMNVEV (reference sequence).

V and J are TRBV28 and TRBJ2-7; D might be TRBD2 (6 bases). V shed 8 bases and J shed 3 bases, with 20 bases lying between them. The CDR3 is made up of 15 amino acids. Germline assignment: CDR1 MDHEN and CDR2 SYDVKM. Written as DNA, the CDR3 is TGTGCCAGCTATGGGTCGGGGGAGGAGGGCTACGAGCAGTACTTC. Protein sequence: CASYGSGEEGYEQYF.

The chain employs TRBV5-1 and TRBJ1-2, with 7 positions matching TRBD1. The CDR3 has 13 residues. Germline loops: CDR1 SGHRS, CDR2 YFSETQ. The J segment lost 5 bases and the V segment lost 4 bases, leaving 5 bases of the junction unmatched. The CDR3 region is CASSPGTEYGYTF. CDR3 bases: TGCGCCAGCAGCCCCGGGACAGAGTATGGCTACACCTTC.

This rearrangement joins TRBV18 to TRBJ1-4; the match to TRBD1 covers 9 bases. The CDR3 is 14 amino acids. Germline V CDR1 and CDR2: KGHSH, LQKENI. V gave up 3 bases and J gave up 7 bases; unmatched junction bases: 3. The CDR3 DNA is TGTGCCAGCTCACCTGACAGGGGGGGTGAAAAACTGTTTTTT. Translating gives CASSPDRGGEKLFF.

CDR3 sequence: CASSLGRPGLLEADTQYF. The CDR3 DNA is TGTGCCAGCAGCTTAGGGCGACCCGGTTTATTGGAGGCAGATACGCAGTATTTT. This chain uses TRBV7-2 with TRBJ2-3, with D tentatively TRBD2 (5 bases). The CDR3 sequence is 18 residues long. CDR1 is SGHTA, CDR2 FQGNSA, per germline. The V and J ends lost 1 base and 4 bases respectively, with 21 bases between them.

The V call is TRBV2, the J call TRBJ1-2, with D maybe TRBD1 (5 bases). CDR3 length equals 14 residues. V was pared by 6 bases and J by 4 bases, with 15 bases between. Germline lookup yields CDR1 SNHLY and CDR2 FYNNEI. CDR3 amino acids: CASRAGTELYGYTF. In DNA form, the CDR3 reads TGTGCCAGCAGGGCAGGGACGGAACTCTATGGCTACACCTTC.

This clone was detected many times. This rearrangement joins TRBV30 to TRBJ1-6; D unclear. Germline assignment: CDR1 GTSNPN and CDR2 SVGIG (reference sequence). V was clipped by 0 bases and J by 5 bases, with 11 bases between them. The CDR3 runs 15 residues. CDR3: CAWSVLYGNNSPLHF. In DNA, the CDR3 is TGTGCCTGGAGTGTCTTGTATGGGAATAATTCACCCCTCCACTTT.

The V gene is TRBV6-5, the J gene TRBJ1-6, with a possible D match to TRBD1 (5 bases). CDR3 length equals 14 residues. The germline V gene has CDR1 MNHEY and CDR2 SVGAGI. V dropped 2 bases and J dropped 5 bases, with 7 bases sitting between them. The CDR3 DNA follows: TGTGCCAGCAGTTACAGGGGTGATAATTCACCCCTCCACTTT. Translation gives CASSYRGDNSPLHF.

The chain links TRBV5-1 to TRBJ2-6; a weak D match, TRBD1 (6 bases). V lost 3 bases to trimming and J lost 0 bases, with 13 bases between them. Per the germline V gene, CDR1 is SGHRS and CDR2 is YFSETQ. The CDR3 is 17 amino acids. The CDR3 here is CASSSTGQRSGANVLTF. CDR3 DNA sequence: TGCGCCAGCAGCTCCACGGGACAACGCTCTGGGGCCAACGTCCTGACTTTC.

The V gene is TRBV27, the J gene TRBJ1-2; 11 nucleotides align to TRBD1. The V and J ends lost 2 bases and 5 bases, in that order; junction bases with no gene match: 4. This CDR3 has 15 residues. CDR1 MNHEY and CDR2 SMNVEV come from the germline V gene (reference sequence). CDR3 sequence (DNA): TGTGCCAGCAGTTTAGGACAGGGGGCGCTATATGGCTACACCTTC. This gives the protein CASSLGQGALYGYTF.

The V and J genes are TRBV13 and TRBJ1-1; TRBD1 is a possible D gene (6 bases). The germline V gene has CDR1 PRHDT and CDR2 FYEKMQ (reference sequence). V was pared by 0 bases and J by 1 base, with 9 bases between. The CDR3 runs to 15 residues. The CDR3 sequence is CASSLGPGQNTEAFF. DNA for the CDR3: TGTGCCAGCAGCTTAGGGCCGGGACAGAACACTGAAGCTTTCTTT.

The CDR3 DNA reads TGCGCCAGCAGCAGAGAGCGGGGGGGCATTGAGCAGTACTTC. Translated, it gives CASSRERGGIEQYF. V and J are TRBV5-1 and TRBJ2-7, with 10 bases matching TRBD2. The germline CDR1 and CDR2 sequences are SGHRS and YFSETQ. The CDR3 has 14 residues. V gave up 4 bases and J gave up 7 bases; unmatched junction bases: 8.

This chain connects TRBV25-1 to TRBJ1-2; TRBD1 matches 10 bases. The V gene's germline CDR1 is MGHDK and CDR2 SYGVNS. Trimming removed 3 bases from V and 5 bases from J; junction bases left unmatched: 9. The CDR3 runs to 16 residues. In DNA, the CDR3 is TGTGCCAGCAGTGATAACTCCGGGACAGGGGAGTATGGCTACACCTTC. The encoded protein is CASSDNSGTGEYGYTF.